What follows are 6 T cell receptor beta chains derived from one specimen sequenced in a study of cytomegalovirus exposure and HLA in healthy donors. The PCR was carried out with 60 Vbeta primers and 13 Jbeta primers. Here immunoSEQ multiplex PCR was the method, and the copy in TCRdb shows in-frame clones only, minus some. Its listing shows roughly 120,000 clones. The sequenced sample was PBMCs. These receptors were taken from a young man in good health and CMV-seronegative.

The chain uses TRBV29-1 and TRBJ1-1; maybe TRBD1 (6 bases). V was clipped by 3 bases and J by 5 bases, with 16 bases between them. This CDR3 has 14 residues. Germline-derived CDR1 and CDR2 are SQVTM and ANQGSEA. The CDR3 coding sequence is TGCAGCGTTGACCCCTCGGGGGGACAAACTGAAGCTTTCTTT. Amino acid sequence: CSVDPSGGQTEAFF.

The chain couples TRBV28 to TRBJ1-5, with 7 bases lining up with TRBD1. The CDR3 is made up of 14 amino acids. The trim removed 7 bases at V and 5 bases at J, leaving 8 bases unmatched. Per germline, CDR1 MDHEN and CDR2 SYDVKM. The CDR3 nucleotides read TGTGCCAGCATTACAGGGGCGGATGATCAGCCCCAGCATTTT. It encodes CASITGADDQPQHF.

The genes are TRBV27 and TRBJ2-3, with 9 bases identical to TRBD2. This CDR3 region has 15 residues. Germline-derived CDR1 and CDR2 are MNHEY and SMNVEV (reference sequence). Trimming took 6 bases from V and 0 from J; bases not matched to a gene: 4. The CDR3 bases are TGTGCCAGCAGCATGAGCGGGAGGAGCACAGATACGCAGTATTTT. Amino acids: CASSMSGRSTDTQYF.

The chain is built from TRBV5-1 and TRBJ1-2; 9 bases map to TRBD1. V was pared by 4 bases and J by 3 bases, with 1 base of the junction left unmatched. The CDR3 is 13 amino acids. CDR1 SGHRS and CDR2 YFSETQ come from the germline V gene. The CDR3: CASSGQGHYGYTF. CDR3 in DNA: TGCGCCAGCAGCGGACAGGGGCACTATGGCTACACCTTC.

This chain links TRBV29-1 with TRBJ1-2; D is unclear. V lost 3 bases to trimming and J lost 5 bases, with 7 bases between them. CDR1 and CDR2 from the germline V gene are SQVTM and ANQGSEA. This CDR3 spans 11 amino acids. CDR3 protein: CSVETRYGYTF. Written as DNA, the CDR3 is TGCAGCGTTGAGACCAGGTATGGCTACACCTTC.

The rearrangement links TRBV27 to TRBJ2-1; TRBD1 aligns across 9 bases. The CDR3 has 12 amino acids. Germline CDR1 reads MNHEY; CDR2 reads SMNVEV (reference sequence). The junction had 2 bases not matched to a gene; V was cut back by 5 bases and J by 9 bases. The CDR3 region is CASSPTGGEQFF. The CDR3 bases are TGTGCCAGCAGTCCGACAGGGGGTGAGCAGTTCTTC.